This T cell receptor (beta chain) was profiled in a study of T cell changes during pregnancy in multiple sclerosis. TCRdb's copy holds only in-frame clones and misses some; the assay was immunoSEQ multiplex PCR. This table has some 55,000 clones, approximately 91% appearing once. V was pared by 1 base and J by 7 bases, with 6 bases of the junction left unmatched. CDR3 size: 15 residues. Germline assignment: CDR1 GTSNPN and CDR2 SVGIG (reference sequence). V usage is TRBV30 and J usage is TRBJ1-6, with 8 bases matching TRBD1. The TCR was taken from a female donor in good health, enrolled as a control in a pregnancy study. The sequencing used peripheral blood, collected after pregnancy. Here the CDR3 reads CAWSEGQGRNSPLHF. In DNA, the CDR3 is TGTGCCTGGAGTGAAGGACAGGGTCGGAATTCACCCCTCCACTTT.